These 25 T cell receptor beta chains came from one sample sequenced in a study of shared clonotypes between healthy human individuals. Method: immunoSEQ multiplex PCR; TCRdb's copy keeps in-frame clones and lacks some. The table records approximately 1.5 million clones, about 98.5% of them present only once. The source material was naive CD4+ T cells sorted from blood. Regarding subset: CD45RA+ positively selected. These receptor sequences come from a man aged 25-40 years in good health.

The chain carries TRBV5-1 and TRBJ2-7, with a weak D call TRBD2 (5 bases). With 0 bases removed from V and 0 bases from J, the gap between germline ends came to 10 bases. Per the germline V gene, CDR1 is SGHRS and CDR2 is YFSETQ. The CDR3 consists of 15 residues. Here the CDR3 reads CASSLEVGVSYEQYF. Written as DNA, the CDR3 is TGCGCCAGCAGCTTGGAGGTGGGAGTCTCCTACGAGCAGTACTTC.

The chain is built from TRBV18 and TRBJ2-1, with D perhaps matching TRBD1 (6 bases). The CDR3 consists of 15 residues. The germline gives CDR1 KGHSH, CDR2 LQKENI. The V end lost 1 base, the J end lost 3 bases, and 10 bases lay between the germline ends. The CDR3: CASSPQQGIYNEQFF. The DNA for the CDR3 is TGTGCCAGCTCACCACAGCAGGGGATCTACAATGAGCAGTTCTTC. Supplemented by reference TRBV18 and TRBJ2-1, the full variable domain reads NAGVMQNPRHLVRRRGQEARLRCSPMKGHSHVYWYRQLPEEGLKFMVYLQKENIIDESGMPKERFSAEFPKEGPSILRIQQVVRGDSAAYFCASSPQQGIYNEQFFGPGTRLTVL.

The gene calls are TRBV15 and TRBJ1-3, with D maybe TRBD1 (5 bases). Trimming stripped 5 bases from V and 4 bases from J, with 15 bases between. Germline V gives CDR1 LNHNV, CDR2 YYDKDF (reference sequence). CDR3 length: 15 amino acids. CDR3 region: CATSPVPGRGNTIYF. The DNA for the CDR3 is TGTGCCACCAGCCCGGTCCCGGGGCGAGGAAACACCATATATTTT.

This chain connects TRBV2 to TRBJ2-2, with 8 bases that match TRBD2. V gave up 1 base and J gave up 2 bases; unmatched junction bases: 6. Germline V gene lookup returns CDR1 SNHLY and CDR2 FYNNEI. This CDR3 is built from 17 residues. CDR3 in amino acids: CASSEEREHSNTGELFF. In DNA form, the CDR3 reads TGTGCCAGCAGTGAAGAGCGGGAGCATAGCAACACCGGGGAGCTGTTTTTT. The complete variable domain, with remaining parts taken from reference TRBV2 and TRBJ2-2, reads EPEVTQTPSHQVTQMGQEVILRCVPISNHLYFYWYRQILGQKVEFLVSFYNNEISEKSEIFDDQFSVERPDGSNFTLKIRSTKLEDSAMYFCASSEEREHSNTGELFFGEGSRLTVL.

J is TRBJ2-5 and V is TRBV18; the D call may be TRBD1 or TRBD2 (7 bases each). The germline gives CDR1 KGHSH, CDR2 LQKENI. The CDR3 contains 15 residues. V was trimmed by 6 bases and J by 4 bases, leaving 18 bases between them. The CDR3 DNA sequence: TGTGCCAGCTCTCCCCTTAGCAGGGGGGGAGAGACCCAGTACTTC. Translating it yields CASSPLSRGGETQYF.

The chain uses TRBV6-5 and TRBJ1-2; the D is unclear. CDR3 length: 15 amino acids. The germline V gene has CDR1 MNHEY and CDR2 SVGAGI. V was pared by 3 bases and J by 2 bases, with 13 bases between. The CDR3 region has the DNA TGTGCCAGCAGTTATCGGCCAGTCGTAAACTATGGCTACACCTTC. It translates to CASSYRPVVNYGYTF.

A word on this clone: At the DNA level, this CDR3 is encoded by other sequences in the same sample as well. The genes are TRBV28 and TRBJ2-5; D not certain. The germline CDR1 and CDR2 sequences are MDHEN and SYDVKM. The ends were cut back, 2 bases at V and 4 bases at J, with 5 bases in the middle. This CDR3 comprises 12 residues. The CDR3 sequence: CASSLTRETQYF. DNA for the CDR3: TGTGCCAGCAGTTTAACCAGAGAGACCCAGTACTTC.

The V gene is TRBV10-3, the J gene TRBJ2-2, with unresolved D. With 6 bases removed from V and 2 bases from J, the gap between germline ends came to 10 bases. Germline CDR1 reads ENHRY; CDR2 reads SYGVKD. The CDR3 is made up of 14 amino acids. The CDR3 is CAIRSTLNTGELFF. The CDR3 DNA sequence: TGTGCCATCAGAAGTACGCTAAACACCGGGGAGCTGTTTTTT.

The table lists this clone with a count of one. V gene TRBV5-1 combines with J gene TRBJ1-2; no clear D gene. The germline V and J ends were trimmed by 5 bases and 4 bases, with 15 bases remaining between them. Germline V gives CDR1 SGHRS, CDR2 YFSETQ. This CDR3 contains 14 residues. CDR3 protein: CASSLNREFYGYTF. DNA for the CDR3: TGCGCCAGCAGTTTGAACCGGGAATTCTATGGCTACACCTTC.

This chain connects TRBV28 to TRBJ2-1, with no clear D. The CDR3 runs 12 residues. Germline CDR1 MDHEN, CDR2 SYDVKM. V gave up 4 bases and J gave up 9 bases, with 10 bases separating them. The CDR3 region is CASSSEFGEQFF. CDR3 DNA sequence: TGTGCCAGCAGTTCCGAATTTGGTGAGCAGTTCTTC.

This sequence joins TRBV7-3 and TRBJ2-7; weak D call: TRBD2 (6 bases). The CDR3 length is 14 residues. CDR1 SGHTA and CDR2 FQGTGA come from the germline V gene. Deletions cut 1 base from V and 6 bases from J, with 13 bases between. The CDR3 region has the DNA TGTGCCAGCAGCTTAAAGGCCACTAGCTCCGAGCAGTACTTC. Its protein is CASSLKATSSEQYF.

V usage is TRBV7-2 and J usage is TRBJ1-1; 7 bases agree with TRBD1. Germline V gene data show CDR1 as SGHTA and CDR2 as FQGNSA. V dropped 4 bases and J dropped 3; count of bases not matched to a gene: 5. The CDR3 runs to 14 residues. The CDR3 region has the DNA TGTGCCAGCAGCTCGACAGGGTTTCACACTGAAGCTTTCTTT. It is translated as CASSSTGFHTEAFF.

The chain carries TRBV5-1 and TRBJ2-2; weak D call: TRBD2 (5 bases). In germline, CDR1 is SGHRS, CDR2 YFSETQ. The ends were cut back, 4 bases at V and 7 bases at J, with 14 bases in the middle. This CDR3 is built from 14 residues. The CDR3 sequence: CASSPSVEGGELFF. The CDR3 nucleotides read TGCGCCAGCAGCCCTTCTGTCGAGGGCGGGGAGCTGTTTTTT.

This chain joins TRBV4-2 and TRBJ2-3; D might be TRBD2 (5 bases). The CDR3 is 14 amino acids. Trimming cost V 1 base and J 0 bases, with 5 bases left between them. CDR1 is LGHNA and CDR2 is YNFKEQ in the germline V gene. CDR3 amino acids: CASSQAGSTDTQYF. The CDR3 nucleotides read TGTGCCAGCAGCCAAGCGGGGAGCACAGATACGCAGTATTTT.

The rearrangement links TRBV4-3 to TRBJ2-7; D call uncertain. Germline V gene data show CDR1 as LGHNA and CDR2 as YSLEER. The V end lost 0 bases, the J end lost 6 bases, and 9 bases lay between the germline ends. The CDR3 is made up of 13 amino acids. CDR3 DNA sequence: TGCGCCAGCAGCCAAGAACGCCATCTCGAGCAGTACTTC. Its translation: CASSQERHLEQYF.

The rearrangement links TRBV11-2 to TRBJ2-7; 8 nucleotides line up with TRBD1. CDR1 and CDR2 from the germline V gene are SGHAT and FQNNGV. The CDR3 extends over 14 amino acids. J gave up 6 bases and V 5 bases, and 9 bases lay outside the gene matches. The CDR3 is CASSRTGSSGEQYF. The CDR3 DNA follows: TGTGCCAGCAGCCGGACAGGGAGTTCGGGCGAGCAGTACTTC. The variable domain in full, with the rest retrieved from reference TRBV11-2 and TRBJ2-7, is EAGVAQSPRYKIIEKRQSVAFWCNPISGHATLYWYQQILGQGPKLLIQFQNNGVVDDSQLPKDRFSAERLKGVDSTLKIQPAKLEDSAVYLCASSRTGSSGEQYFGPGTRLTVT.

V and J are TRBV5-1 and TRBJ2-3; 9 bases map to TRBD2. CDR1 is SGHRS and CDR2 is YFSETQ in the germline V gene. The CDR3 length is 15 residues. J lost 1 base, V lost 4 bases, and 4 bases had no gene match. The CDR3 reads CASSSSGRGTDTQYF. Here the CDR3 DNA reads TGCGCCAGCAGCAGTAGCGGGAGAGGCACAGATACGCAGTATTTT.

This CDR3 is CASSEGSGSRTDTQYF. Here the CDR3 DNA reads TGCGCCAGCAGTGAGGGGAGCGGGAGTCGCACAGATACGCAGTATTTT. The gene calls are TRBV10-1 and TRBJ2-3; 8 nucleotides align to TRBD2. The CDR3 contains 16 residues. In germline, CDR1 is WNHNN, CDR2 SYGVQD (reference sequence). J gave up 1 base and V 2 bases, and 5 bases lay outside the gene matches.

This chain joins TRBV6-6 and TRBJ2-1; no reliable D call. The CDR3 covers 13 residues. With 3 bases removed from V and 5 bases from J, the gap between germline ends came to 8 bases. The germline gives CDR1 MNHNY, CDR2 SVGAGI (reference sequence). The DNA of the CDR3 is TGTGCCAGCAGTTATGCCAGAGACAATGAGCAGTTCTTC. Its protein product is CASSYARDNEQFF.

The rearrangement joins TRBV11-3 to TRBJ1-1; D gene uncertain. V was cut by 1 base and J by 4 bases, with 16 bases left in between. The CDR3 runs 16 residues. The germline CDR1 and CDR2 sequences are SGHNT and YENEEA. For the CDR3, the DNA is TGTGCCAGCAGCTTAGGCCGGGAGGCCCGGGGCACTGAAGCTTTCTTT. Its translation is CASSLGREARGTEAFF. The variable domain in full, completed from reference TRBV11-3 and TRBJ1-1, reads EAGVVQSPRYKIIEKKQPVAFWCNPISGHNTLYWYLQNLGQGPELLIRYENEEAVDDSQLPKDRFSAERLKGVDSTLKIQPAELGDSAVYLCASSLGREARGTEAFFGQGTRLTVV.

The rearrangement uses TRBV29-1 and TRBJ2-6, with 9 nucleotides matching TRBD2. CDR1 is SQVTM, CDR2 ANQGSEA, per germline. The CDR3 length is 16 residues. J gave up 4 bases and V 6 bases, and 10 bases lay outside the gene matches. CDR3 sequence: CSVVGGRAPGANVLTF. CDR3 bases: TGCAGCGTCGTCGGCGGGAGGGCCCCCGGGGCCAACGTCCTGACTTTC.

This chain links TRBV19 with TRBJ1-4, with unresolved D. Germline CDR1 LNHDA, CDR2 SQIVND (reference sequence). The V end was cut by 3 bases, the J end by 0 bases, with 17 bases between. This CDR3 has 18 amino acids. The DNA for the CDR3 is TGTGCCAGTAGTATGTTGGTGGTGGTTCCGACAACTAATGAAAAACTGTTTTTT. Protein sequence: CASSMLVVVPTTNEKLFF.

Note on this clone: The same CDR3 also results from other DNA sequences found in this sample. This sequence joins TRBV29-1 and TRBJ2-1; D remains ambiguous. Trimming cost V 6 bases and J 1 base, with 10 bases left between them. Germline lookup yields CDR1 SQVTM and CDR2 ANQGSEA. The CDR3 covers 13 residues. The CDR3 loop is CSVGTSSYNEQFF. CDR3 nucleotides: TGCAGCGTCGGTACCAGTTCCTACAATGAGCAGTTCTTC.

V usage is TRBV28 and J usage is TRBJ1-1, with a tentative D call TRBD1 (5 bases). The germline V gene encodes CDR1 MDHEN and CDR2 SYDVKM. The CDR3 contains 14 residues. Trimming took off 3 bases at V and 2 bases at J, with 10 bases between the two ends. The CDR3: CASSLGGVNTEAFF. The CDR3 nucleotides read TGTGCCAGCAGTTTGGGAGGGGTCAACACTGAAGCTTTCTTT.

The chain carries TRBV25-1 and TRBJ2-5; perhaps TRBD2 as D (5 bases). Trimming removed 11 bases at V and 1 base at J, with 20 bases between. Per germline, CDR1 MGHDK and CDR2 SYGVNS. This CDR3 spans 15 amino acids. As DNA, the CDR3 is TGTGCCTCCACGGGCTCTCGGAGGACCCAAGAGACCCAGTACTTC. This codes for CASTGSRRTQETQYF.